This T cell receptor beta chain originates from a study of cytomegalovirus exposure and HLA in healthy donors. 13 Jbeta primers and 60 Vbeta primers were used for the PCR. The table came from immunoSEQ multiplex PCR; TCRdb's copy has only in-frame clones and leaves some out. Here the sample spans 150,000 to 200,000 clones, approximately 85% being singletons. As concerns this clone: Its antigen is not known.

The CDR3 spans 14 residues. J lost 3 bases, V lost 3 bases, and 4 bases had no gene match. Germline CDR1 SGHRS, CDR2 YFSETQ. Overall study findings and caveats: Follow-up analysis later connected one missense variant in DCLRE1C with trimming of TCR beta V- and J-genes.

The receptor was derived from a girl aged 5-17 years in good health and CMV-seropositive. Sequencing was carried out using PBMCs. V is TRBV5-1 and J is TRBJ1-2, with 8 bases that match TRBD1. The CDR3, as DNA: TGCGCCAGCAGCTCTACAGGGGGGGACTATGGCTACACCTTC. Translating it yields CASSSTGGDYGYTF. Full variable domain (rest looked up from reference TRBV5-1 and TRBJ1-2): KAGVTQTPRYLIKTRGQQVTLSCSPISGHRSVSWYQQTPGQGLQFLFEYFSETQRNKGNFPGRFSGRQFSNSRSEMNVSTLELGDSALYLCASSSTGGDYGYTFGSGTRLTVV.